The 20 T cell receptor beta chains reported below all come from one sample, sequenced in a study of blood T cell repertoires in COVID-19. Measured with immunoSEQ multiplex PCR; TCRdb has only the in-frame clones, and not every one. The sample has 200,000 to 250,000 clones; around 86% are singletons. Material for sequencing was peripheral blood. The receptors shown here come from a woman aged 50 to 60 with COVID-19, enrolled during active disease.

The rearrangement uses TRBV19 and TRBJ1-2, with 7 bases lining up with TRBD1. The CDR3 loop spans 16 amino acids. The V gene end was trimmed by 8 bases and the J gene end by 3 bases; junction bases not matched to a gene: 15. Germline V gene data show CDR1 as LNHDA and CDR2 as SQIVND (reference sequence). CDR3 coding DNA: TGTGCCAGTGCTCCCCCTCGACAGGGAGCCCACTATGGCTACACCTTC. This gives the protein CASAPPRQGAHYGYTF.

The chain combines TRBV5-4 with TRBJ2-2; TRBD1 aligns across 9 bases. V shed 1 base, J shed 13 bases, and the junction held 2 bases outside the gene matches. This CDR3 region has 12 residues. Germline V gene sequence: CDR1 SGHNT, CDR2 YYREEE (reference sequence). As DNA, the CDR3 is TGTGCCAGCAGCTTGCCGGGACAGGGGCTGTTTTTT. Protein: CASSLPGQGLFF.

CDR3 coding DNA: TGTGCCAGCAGCTCAGGGGGAGTGAGTGAAAAACTGTTTTTT. It specifies CASSSGGVSEKLFF. V usage is TRBV7-9 and J usage is TRBJ1-4, with 7 bases matching TRBD1. Germline assignment: CDR1 SEHNR and CDR2 FQNEAQ (reference sequence). The trim removed 4 bases at V and 7 bases at J, leaving 6 bases unmatched. The CDR3 is 14 amino acids.

This chain connects TRBV6-1 to TRBJ2-7; 8 bases are shared with TRBD2. There are 17 residues in the CDR3. With 0 bases clipped from V and 0 bases from J, the junction kept 7 bases outside the gene matches. Germline CDR1 is MNHNS and CDR2 is SASEGT. The CDR3 sequence: CASSEAVSGAISYEQYF. The CDR3 bases are TGTGCCAGCAGTGAAGCGGTTAGCGGGGCCATCTCCTACGAGCAGTACTTC.

The J gene is TRBJ1-1, the V gene TRBV2; D is ambiguous. V was pared by 6 bases and J by 2 bases, with 13 bases between. Germline CDR1 and CDR2: SNHLY and FYNNEI. This CDR3 has 14 residues. The CDR3 DNA follows: TGTGCCAGCAGCGGACTGAGCTATAACACTGAAGCTTTCTTT. Its translation: CASSGLSYNTEAFF. Looking up the rest from reference TRBV2 and TRBJ1-1 gives the full variable domain: EPEVTQTPSHQVTQMGQEVILRCVPISNHLYFYWYRQILGQKVEFLVSFYNNEISEKSEIFDDQFSVERPDGSNFTLKIRSTKLEDSAMYFCASSGLSYNTEAFFGQGTRLTVV.

The chain couples TRBV18 to TRBJ2-6, with D tentatively TRBD1 (6 bases). V shed 1 base and J shed 4 bases, with 11 bases lying between them. This CDR3 comprises 16 residues. Germline CDR1 KGHSH, CDR2 LQKENI. The CDR3 sequence: CASSPLAGVGANVLTF. The CDR3, as DNA: TGTGCCAGCTCACCACTTGCAGGGGTCGGGGCCAACGTCCTGACTTTC.

V usage is TRBV19 and J usage is TRBJ1-2, with a possible D match to TRBD1 (5 bases). Germline V gene data show CDR1 as LNHDA and CDR2 as SQIVND (reference sequence). The length of the CDR3 is 14 residues. V gave up 7 bases and J gave up 1 base, with 13 bases separating them. The CDR3, as DNA: TGTGCCAGTAAAAAAAGGGGAAATAACTATGGCTACACCTTC. Its protein product is CASKKRGNNYGYTF.

V and J are TRBV14 and TRBJ2-1, with D maybe TRBD1 (5 bases). CDR3 length: 18 residues. Trimming took 0 bases from V and 1 from J, leaving 16 bases between them. Germline V gene data show CDR1 as SGHDN and CDR2 as FVKESK. The CDR3 is CASSQDRSGFSSYNEQFF. The CDR3, as DNA: TGTGCCAGCAGCCAAGATAGGTCAGGGTTTAGTTCCTACAATGAGCAGTTCTTC.

A remark on this clone: A junction boundary mismatches the germline segment, possibly from a read error. The genes are TRBV29-1 and TRBJ2-5; 9 positions match TRBD1. Germline assignment: CDR1 SQVTM and CDR2 ANQGSEA. The CDR3 sequence is 13 residues long. CDR3 amino acids: CSVEGQGIETQYF. Here the CDR3 DNA reads TGCAGCGTCGAAGGACAGGGGATAGAGACCCAGTACTTC.

The rearrangement links TRBV3-1 (or the pseudogene TRBV3-2) to TRBJ1-6, with a weak D call TRBD1 (5 bases). This CDR3 spans 15 amino acids. The V gene lost 2 bases and the J gene lost 9 bases, with 14 bases spanning the gap. Germline assignment: CDR1 LGHDT and CDR2 YNNKEL (reference sequence). The CDR3 bases are TGTGCCAGCAGCCAATTAGGGCAGGGCGGTTCACCCCTCCACTTT. Protein sequence: CASSQLGQGGSPLHF.

The sample holds a few counts of this clone. The chain carries TRBV7-2 and TRBJ2-1; TRBD2 matches 9 bases. The CDR3 is made up of 18 amino acids. The trim removed 5 bases at V and 1 base at J, leaving 12 bases unmatched. CDR1 SGHTA and CDR2 FQGNSA come from the germline V gene. The CDR3 bases are TGTGCCAGCAGCCCTTTCGGATCTAGCGGGGCTTCCTACAATGAGCAGTTCTTC. Translated: CASSPFGSSGASYNEQFF.

The chain links TRBV7-9 to TRBJ2-2; D is possibly TRBD1 (5 bases). Germline V lookup: CDR1 SEHNR, CDR2 FQNEAQ (reference sequence). CDR3 length: 14 residues. V dropped 5 bases and J dropped 0 bases, with 7 bases sitting between them. As DNA, the CDR3 is TGTGCCAGCAGCGAGACAGCGAACACCGGGGAGCTGTTTTTT. Its protein is CASSETANTGELFF.

As to this clone: Other nucleotide sequences from this sample produce the same CDR3. The V and J genes are TRBV6-1 and TRBJ2-7; D may be TRBD1 (6 bases). In germline, CDR1 is MNHNS, CDR2 SASEGT. The CDR3 is 14 residues long. V lost 1 base to trimming and J lost 0 bases, with 7 bases between them. CDR3 amino acids: CASSEGGGSYEQYV. The CDR3 nucleotides read TGTGCCAGCAGTGAAGGAGGGGGCTCCTACGAGCAGTACGTC.

This chain uses TRBV6-5 with TRBJ2-3; 12 nucleotides align to TRBD2. V trimming: 8 bases; J trimming: 6 bases; junction bases outside the gene matches: 6. Looked up from germline, CDR1 is MNHEY and CDR2 is SVGAGI. The CDR3 sequence is 14 residues long. The CDR3: CASAFGTSGDTQYF. The CDR3 DNA sequence: TGTGCCAGCGCGTTTGGGACTAGCGGGGATACGCAGTATTTT.

This clone was found a few times. The V call is TRBV7-2, the J call TRBJ2-2, with TRBD2 matching 14 bases. Germline values: CDR1 SGHTA, CDR2 FQGNSA. The length of the CDR3 is 17 residues. V shed 5 bases, J shed 4 bases, and the junction held 6 bases outside the gene matches. The CDR3 DNA reads as TGTGCCAGCAGCACTCGACTAGCGGGGGGGCGCACCGGGGAGCTGTTTTTT. It is translated as CASSTRLAGGRTGELFF. The full variable domain, its missing parts supplied by reference TRBV7-2 and TRBJ2-2, is GAGVSQSPSNKVTEKGKDVELRCDPISGHTALYWYRQSLGQGLEFLIYFQGNSAPDKSGLPSDRFSAERTGGSVSTLTIQRTQQEDSAVYLCASSTRLAGGRTGELFFGEGSRLTVL.

This chain links TRBV30 with TRBJ1-5, with a tentative D call TRBD1 (5 bases). The V gene's germline CDR1 is GTSNPN and CDR2 SVGIG (reference sequence). The CDR3 totals 14 residues. The V and J ends lost 0 bases and 0 bases respectively, with 6 bases between them. The CDR3 region is CAWSVRGSNQPQHF. DNA of the CDR3: TGTGCCTGGAGTGTAAGGGGTAGCAATCAGCCCCAGCATTTT.

The V and J genes are TRBV29-1 and TRBJ2-3; D remains ambiguous. Looked up from germline, CDR1 is SQVTM and CDR2 is ANQGSEA. The CDR3 totals 12 residues. V was trimmed by 1 base and J by 5 bases, leaving 7 bases between them. This CDR3 is CSVEGRLDTQYF. The DNA for the CDR3 is TGCAGCGTTGAAGGCAGGCTAGATACGCAGTATTTT.

The gene calls are TRBV27 and TRBJ1-6; D is possibly TRBD1 (6 bases). Per germline, CDR1 MNHEY and CDR2 SMNVEV (reference sequence). The CDR3 runs to 14 residues. V lost 4 bases and J 13 bases, leaving 17 bases between the germline ends. The CDR3 is CASSWDRDTLPLHF. The CDR3 nucleotides are TGTGCCAGCAGTTGGGACCGGGACACGTTGCCCCTCCACTTT.

The chain recombines TRBV7-6 with TRBJ2-2, with TRBD1 identical over 10 bases. Germline V gives CDR1 SGHVS, CDR2 FNYEAQ. The CDR3 has 17 residues. J was trimmed by 3 bases and V by 5 bases; bases with no gene match: 9. This CDR3 reads CASSQFTGTGDTGELFF. The DNA of the CDR3 is TGTGCCAGCAGCCAATTCACCGGGACAGGGGACACCGGGGAGCTGTTTTTT.

V gene TRBV5-1 combines with J gene TRBJ2-1; 8 bases line up with TRBD2. This CDR3 has 13 amino acids. Trimming took 2 bases from V and 8 from J; bases not matched to a gene: 3. Germline CDR1 and CDR2: SGHRS and YFSETQ. The CDR3 spells CASSFGGGDEQFF. The CDR3 DNA reads as TGCGCCAGCAGCTTCGGGGGGGGCGATGAGCAGTTCTTC.